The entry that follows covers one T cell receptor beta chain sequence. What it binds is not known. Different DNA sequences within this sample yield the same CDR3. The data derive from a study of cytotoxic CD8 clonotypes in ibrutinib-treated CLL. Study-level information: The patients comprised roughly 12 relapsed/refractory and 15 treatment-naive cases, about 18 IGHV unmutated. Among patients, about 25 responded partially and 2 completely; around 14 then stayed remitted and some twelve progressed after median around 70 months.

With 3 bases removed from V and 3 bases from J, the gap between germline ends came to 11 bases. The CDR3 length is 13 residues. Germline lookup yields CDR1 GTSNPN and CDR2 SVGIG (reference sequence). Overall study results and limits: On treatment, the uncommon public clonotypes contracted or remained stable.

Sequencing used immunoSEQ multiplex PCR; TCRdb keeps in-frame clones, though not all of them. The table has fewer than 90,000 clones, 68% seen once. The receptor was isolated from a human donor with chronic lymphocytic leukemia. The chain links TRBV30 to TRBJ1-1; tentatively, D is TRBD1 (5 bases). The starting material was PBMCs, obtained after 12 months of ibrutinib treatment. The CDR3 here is CAWRRGRDTEAFF. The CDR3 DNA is TGTGCCTGGAGACGGGGGAGGGACACTGAAGCTTTCTTT.